The 23 T cell receptor beta chains listed next were all sequenced from one sample in a study of CD8+CD57+ T cells in acquired aplastic anemia. All patients picked for sequencing had shown, by flow cytometry, an expansion of CD8+CD57+ cells. TCR beta VDJ and CDR3 were profiled, and genomic DNA was the template. TCRdb independently ran MiXCR on the reads; one entry per CDR3 protein. Among about 180,000 distinct CDR3 sequences listed, about half were seen once. The sequenced sample was sorted CD4+, CD8+, or CD8+CD57+ T cells (not recorded which) from PBMCs. These receptors were collected from a human donor with aplastic anemia.

At least ten counts were recorded for this clonotype. The chain combines TRBV20-1 with TRBJ1-4, with a possible D match to TRBD1 (5 bases). Per the germline V gene, CDR1 is DFQATT and CDR2 is SNEGSKA (reference sequence). The CDR3 contains 14 residues. Trimming took 6 bases from V and 3 from J, leaving 14 bases between them. The CDR3 loop reads CSAVSPGPNEKLFF. For the CDR3, the DNA is TGCAGTGCCGTTTCTCCGGGACCTAATGAAAAACTGTTTTTT.

This clonotype has just a few counts. Given the absence of the conserved phenylalanine or tryptophan at the CDR3 end, a read error is likely. The gene calls are TRBV24-1 and TRBJ2-3; 9 bases fit TRBD2. The junction had 8 bases not matched to a gene; V was cut back by 9 bases and J by 8 bases. Germline V gene lookup returns CDR1 KGHDR and CDR2 SFDVKD. CDR3 length: 13 residues. In DNA, the CDR3 is TGTGCCACCTCAGCGGGAGCGGGGGGTACGCAGTATCTT. Translating gives CATSAGAGGTQYL.

This clonotype was detected many times. J is TRBJ1-4 and V is TRBV6-5; D uncertain. V lost 4 bases to trimming and J lost 8 bases, with 14 bases between them. Per germline, CDR1 MNHEY and CDR2 SVGAGI. This CDR3 is built from 14 residues. Here the CDR3 DNA reads TGTGCCAGCAGTTCGGCAGGACCCGGGGAAAAACTGTTTTTT. It encodes CASSSAGPGEKLFF.

This clonotype was found a few times. The chain recombines TRBV14 with TRBJ2-1; TRBD2 aligns across 11 bases. The CDR3 is 19 amino acids. V gave up 2 bases and J gave up 4 bases; unmatched junction bases: 13. Per the germline V gene, CDR1 is SGHDN and CDR2 is FVKESK. The CDR3 DNA sequence: TGTGCCAGCAGCCAACAAGGGCTGGGGACTAGCGGAAGTTACAATGAGCAGTTCTTC. Amino acids: CASSQQGLGTSGSYNEQFF.

In this sample, this clonotype turned up once. The junction and the germline gene differ at one end; a read error may be behind it. The chain has TRBV7-9 and TRBJ2-5, with a weak D call TRBD2 (6 bases). In germline, CDR1 is SEHNR, CDR2 FQNEAQ (reference sequence). The CDR3 runs 15 residues. For the CDR3, the DNA is TGCGCCAGCAGCCAAGTGGAGGGATCCTACGAGACCCAGTACTTC. As protein: CASSQVEGSYETQYF.

This clonotype was recorded at least ten times. The rearrangement uses TRBV7-9 and TRBJ1-2; 7 nucleotides agree with TRBD1. J gave up 2 bases and V 4 bases, and 7 bases lay outside the gene matches. This CDR3 is built from 15 residues. The V gene's germline CDR1 is SEHNR and CDR2 FQNEAQ (reference sequence). CDR3 bases: TGTGCCAGCAGCTCCTCCGGGACAGTCAACTATGGCTACACCTTC. The encoded protein is CASSSSGTVNYGYTF.

This clonotype appeared many times. The V and J genes are TRBV7-9 and TRBJ1-1; 9 positions agree with TRBD1. In germline, CDR1 is SEHNR, CDR2 FQNEAQ (reference sequence). With V trimmed by 0 bases and J by 7 bases, 3 bases remained unmatched. The CDR3 is made up of 14 amino acids. CDR3 residues: CASSLASGQGEAFF. The CDR3 coding sequence is TGTGCCAGCAGCTTAGCCTCGGGACAGGGTGAAGCTTTCTTT.

Only a few counts were recorded for this clonotype. The rearrangement uses TRBV7-6 and TRBJ1-2, with TRBD1 as a possible D gene (5 bases). Looked up from germline, CDR1 is SGHVS and CDR2 is FNYEAQ. The CDR3 spans 15 residues. Trimming took off 4 bases at V and 8 bases at J, with 20 bases between the two ends. The CDR3 DNA reads as TGTGCCAGCAGCTCACCTGGACCCCCACAGGTCGGCTACACCTTC. This translates into CASSSPGPPQVGYTF. Full variable domain (rest looked up from reference TRBV7-6 and TRBJ1-2): GAGVSQSPRYKVTKRGQDVALRCDPISGHVSLYWYRQALGQGPEFLTYFNYEAQQDKSGLPNDRFSAERPEGSISTLTIQRTEQRDSAMYRCASSSPGPPQVGYTFGSGTRLTVV.

The chain carries TRBV2 and TRBJ1-5; TRBD1 aligns across 8 bases. The CDR3 runs 14 residues. Looked up from germline, CDR1 is SNHLY and CDR2 is FYNNEI. Trimming took 10 bases from V and 4 from J; bases not matched to a gene: 9. The DNA of the CDR3 is TGTGCCATCAGCCCCGGACAGGGAAATCAGCCCCAGCATTTT. Its translation is CAISPGQGNQPQHF.

The chain has TRBV2 and TRBJ1-1; a weak D match, TRBD1 (6 bases). This CDR3 has 15 residues. V lost 8 bases, J lost 0 bases, and 16 bases lay in between. The germline gives CDR1 SNHLY, CDR2 FYNNEI. The CDR3 here is CASQQGYSMNTEAFF. CDR3 DNA sequence: TGTGCCAGCCAGCAGGGGTATTCCATGAACACTGAAGCTTTCTTT.

Many counts were recorded for this clonotype. The J gene is TRBJ1-6, the V gene TRBV4-2; D is unclear. The germline V and J ends were trimmed by 0 bases and 6 bases, with 12 bases remaining between them. This CDR3 contains 16 residues. Germline assignment: CDR1 LGHNA and CDR2 YNFKEQ. The CDR3 spells CASSQDAVPSNSPLHF. The CDR3 DNA is TGTGCCAGCAGCCAAGATGCGGTTCCGAGTAATTCACCCCTCCACTTT.

Remarks on this clonotype: The junction differs from germline at one of its ends, possibly a read error. The rearrangement uses TRBV7-7 and TRBJ1-4; no firm D call. CDR3 size: 15 residues. The germline V gene encodes CDR1 SSHAT and CDR2 FNYEAQ (reference sequence). The CDR3 DNA sequence: TGTGCTAGCAGCATTTTTCGGGCAACTAATGAAAAACTGTTTTTT. Its translation: CASSIFRATNEKLFF. Complete variable domain (other parts from reference TRBV7-7 and TRBJ1-4): GAGVSQSPRYKVTKRGQDVTLRCDPISSHATLYWYQQALGQGPEFLTYFNYEAQPDKSGLPSDRFSAERPEGSISTLTIQRTEQRDSAMYRCASSIFRATNEKLFFGSGTQLSVL.

J is TRBJ2-7 and V is TRBV19; 8 bases are shared with TRBD1. Germline V gives CDR1 LNHDA, CDR2 SQIVND (reference sequence). The CDR3 is 16 residues long. The V and J ends lost 6 bases and 5 bases, in that order; junction bases with no gene match: 15. DNA of the CDR3: TGTGCCAGTAGCACCTTCGGACAGGGTGAACGCCACGAGCAGTACTTC. It is translated as CASSTFGQGERHEQYF.

Many counts were recorded for this clonotype. The chain is built from TRBV24-1 and TRBJ2-1; the match to TRBD2 covers 13 bases. The CDR3 sequence is 16 residues long. Germline CDR1 is KGHDR and CDR2 is SFDVKD. V gave up 5 bases and J gave up 6 bases; unmatched junction bases: 6. The chain's CDR3 is CATSGTSGSFGNEQFF. In DNA form, the CDR3 reads TGTGCCACCAGTGGGACTAGCGGGAGTTTTGGCAATGAGCAGTTCTTC.

The V call is TRBV10-3, the J call TRBJ1-5; D is undetermined. The CDR3 loop spans 15 amino acids. CDR1 and CDR2 (germline): ENHRY, SYGVKD. Trimming removed 3 bases at V and 1 base at J, with 10 bases between. The chain's CDR3 is CAISEGGLSNQPQHF. In DNA, the CDR3 is TGTGCCATCAGTGAAGGAGGGCTCAGCAATCAGCCCCAGCATTTT.

This clonotype was counted at least ten times. The J gene is TRBJ1-1, the V gene TRBV6-1, with D unclear. The germline V gene encodes CDR1 MNHNS and CDR2 SASEGT. V was clipped by 6 bases and J by 4 bases, with 12 bases between them. The CDR3 consists of 13 residues. The CDR3 protein is CASSVGFGTEAFF. CDR3 sequence (DNA): TGTGCCAGCAGCGTGGGGTTCGGCACTGAAGCTTTCTTT.

The sample holds one count of this clonotype. J is TRBJ1-6 and V is TRBV2; unclear D gene. The CDR3 extends over 13 amino acids. Germline V gene data show CDR1 as SNHLY and CDR2 as FYNNEI. Trimming took off 1 base at V and 7 bases at J, with 5 bases between the two ends. The CDR3 coding sequence is TGTGCCAGCAGTGAAGTAGCAAATTCACCCCTCCACTTT. Translating it yields CASSEVANSPLHF.

There are a few counts of this clonotype. The chain employs TRBV19 and TRBJ2-2; D ambiguous. Trimming shortened V by 4 bases and J by 5 bases, and 8 bases separated the two germline ends. CDR1 LNHDA and CDR2 SQIVND come from the germline V gene (reference sequence). This CDR3 contains 13 residues. CDR3 residues: CASSTLATGELFF. Here the CDR3 DNA reads TGTGCCAGTAGTACCTTGGCAACCGGGGAGCTGTTTTTT.

The chain carries TRBV4-3 and TRBJ1-6, with D unclear. Trimming stripped 0 bases from V and 9 bases from J, with 12 bases between. CDR1 LGHNA and CDR2 YSLEER come from the germline V gene. The CDR3 length is 15 residues. This CDR3 is CASSQDRAAGSPLHF. The CDR3 DNA sequence: TGCGCCAGCAGCCAAGACCGGGCGGCGGGTTCACCCCTCCACTTT.

This clonotype was detected many times. V gene TRBV11-3 combines with J gene TRBJ2-5, with 8 bases fitting TRBD2. V gave up 1 base and J gave up 3 bases; unmatched junction bases: 7. The CDR3 totals 16 residues. CDR1 and CDR2 from the germline V gene are SGHNT and YENEEA. The CDR3 here is CASSLGWREEKETQYF. The CDR3 DNA reads as TGTGCCAGCAGCTTAGGGTGGCGGGAGGAAAAAGAGACCCAGTACTTC.

This clonotype showed up many times. The chain combines TRBV7-9 with TRBJ2-7; 9 bases match TRBD1. CDR1 is SEHNR and CDR2 is FQNEAQ in the germline V gene (reference sequence). There are 15 residues in the CDR3. Trimming took 5 bases from V and 3 from J; bases not matched to a gene: 8. The CDR3 DNA sequence: TGTGCCAGCAGCCGACAGGGGGGAAGGGGCTACGAGCAGTACTTC. This gives the protein CASSRQGGRGYEQYF. Variable domain in full (rest from reference TRBV7-9 and TRBJ2-7): DTGVSQNPRHKITKRGQNVTFRCDPISEHNRLYWYRQTLGQGPEFLTYFQNEAQLEKSRLLSDRFSAERPKGSFSTLEIQRTEQGDSAMYLCASSRQGGRGYEQYFGPGTRLTVT.

Only a few counts were recorded for this clonotype. This CDR3 reads CASSESLGTYEQYF. CDR3 sequence (DNA): TGCGCCAGCAGTGAGTCGTTGGGGACCTACGAGCAGTACTTC. The rearrangement joins TRBV10-2 to TRBJ2-7; D is ambiguous. V lost 0 bases and J 2 bases, leaving 8 bases between the germline ends. This CDR3 region has 14 residues. In germline, CDR1 is WSHSY, CDR2 SAAADI.

The chain joins TRBV25-1 to TRBJ1-5; no reliable D call. The CDR3 runs to 13 residues. Germline V gives CDR1 MGHDK, CDR2 SYGVNS. Trimming cost V 6 bases and J 3 bases, with 9 bases left between them. CDR3 coding DNA: TGTGCCAGCAGCTCCCACACCAATCAGCCCCAGCATTTT. Translating it yields CASSSHTNQPQHF.